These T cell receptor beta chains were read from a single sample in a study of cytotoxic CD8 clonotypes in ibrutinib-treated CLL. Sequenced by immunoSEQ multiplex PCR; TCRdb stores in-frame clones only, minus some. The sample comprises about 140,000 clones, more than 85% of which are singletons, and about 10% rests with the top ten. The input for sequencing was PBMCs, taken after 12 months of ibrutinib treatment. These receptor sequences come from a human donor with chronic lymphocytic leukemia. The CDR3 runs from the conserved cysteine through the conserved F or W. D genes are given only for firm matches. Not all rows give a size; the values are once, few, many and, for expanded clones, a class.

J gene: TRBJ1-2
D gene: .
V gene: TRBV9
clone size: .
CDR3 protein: CASSVDEMDSYTF
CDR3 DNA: TGTGCCAGCAGCGTAGACGAAATGGACAGCTACACCTTC

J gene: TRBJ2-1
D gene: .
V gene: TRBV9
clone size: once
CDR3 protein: CASSFSGQGRRLEQFF
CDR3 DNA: TGTGCCAGCAGCTTTAGTGGGCAGGGGAGACGCCTTGAGCAGTTCTTC

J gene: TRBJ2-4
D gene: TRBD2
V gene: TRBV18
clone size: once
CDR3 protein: CASSSGTSGSYIQYF
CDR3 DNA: TGTGCCAGCTCATCTGGGACTAGCGGGAGTTACATTCAGTACTTC

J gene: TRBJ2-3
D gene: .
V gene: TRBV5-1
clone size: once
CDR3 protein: CASSLGWADTQYF
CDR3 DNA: TGCGCCAGCAGCTTGGGGTGGGCAGATACGCAGTATTTT

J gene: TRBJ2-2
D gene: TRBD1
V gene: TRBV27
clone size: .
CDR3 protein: CASRRSQGETGELFF
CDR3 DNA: TGTGCCAGCAGACGGAGCCAGGGGGAAACCGGGGAGCTGTTTTTT

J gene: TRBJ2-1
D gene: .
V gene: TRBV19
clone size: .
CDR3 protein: CASRKGGNEQFF
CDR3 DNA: TGTGCCAGTAGAAAAGGGGGCAATGAGCAGTTCTTC

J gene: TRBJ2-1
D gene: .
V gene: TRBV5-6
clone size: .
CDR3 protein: CASSLIIPGQEQFF
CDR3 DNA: TGTGCCAGCAGCTTGATAATTCCGGGACAAGAGCAGTTCTTC

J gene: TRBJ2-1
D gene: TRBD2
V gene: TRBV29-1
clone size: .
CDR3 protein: CSVPGLAGGSSYNEQFF
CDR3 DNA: TGCAGCGTCCCGGGACTAGCGGGAGGCAGCTCCTACAATGAGCAGTTCTTC

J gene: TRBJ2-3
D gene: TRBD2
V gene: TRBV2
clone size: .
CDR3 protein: CASSPGLVPPHGQYF
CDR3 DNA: TGTGCCAGCAGCCCCGGACTAGTACCTCCTCATGGGCAGTATTTT

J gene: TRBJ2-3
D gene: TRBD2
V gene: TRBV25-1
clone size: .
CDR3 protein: CASSDDPGLAGEDTQYF
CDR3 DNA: TGTGCCAGCAGTGACGATCCGGGACTAGCGGGAGAGGATACGCAGTATTTT

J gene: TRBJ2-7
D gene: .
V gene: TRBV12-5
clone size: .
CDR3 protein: CASGSSDYEQYF
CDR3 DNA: TGTGCTAGTGGTTCCTCGGACTACGAGCAGTACTTC

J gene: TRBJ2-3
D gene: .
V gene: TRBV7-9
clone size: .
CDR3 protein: CASSLRNTDTQYF
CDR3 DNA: TGTGCCAGCAGCCTTCGGAATACAGATACGCAGTATTTT

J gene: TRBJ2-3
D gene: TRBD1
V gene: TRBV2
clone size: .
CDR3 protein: CASSKVGGADTQYF
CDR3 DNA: TGTGCCAGCTCGAAGGTAGGGGGCGCAGATACGCAGTATTTT

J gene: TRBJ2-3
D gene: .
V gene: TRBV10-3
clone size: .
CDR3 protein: CAIRSPGSDTQYF
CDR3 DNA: TGTGCCATCAGGTCGCCTGGGAGTGATACGCAGTATTTT

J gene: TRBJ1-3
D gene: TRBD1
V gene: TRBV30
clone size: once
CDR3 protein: CAWSSFLRIGDRGDTIYF
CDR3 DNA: TGTGCCTGGAGTTCTTTTTTGAGGATCGGGGACAGGGGGGACACCATATATTTT

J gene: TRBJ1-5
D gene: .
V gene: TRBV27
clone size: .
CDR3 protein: CASRPPSNQPQHF
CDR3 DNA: TGTGCCAGCAGACCCCCTAGCAATCAGCCCCAGCATTTT

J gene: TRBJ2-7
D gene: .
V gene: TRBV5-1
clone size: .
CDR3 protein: CASSFSPESYEQYF
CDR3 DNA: TGCGCCAGCAGCTTTAGCCCGGAATCCTACGAGCAGTACTTC